This T cell receptor (beta chain) is from a study of shared clonotypes between healthy human individuals (dated by TCRdb to the early 2020s). Regarding the research as a whole: The cohort included a few men and a couple of women between 18 and 49 years of age. The study deeply sequenced blood TCR repertoires of about five healthy adults to estimate repertoire size and the extent of clonotype sharing between individuals. To increase sequencing depth and limit assay-specific biases, different laboratories used diverse techniques to prepare libraries and sequence TCR repertoires. Leukapheresis yielded between about 0.85 and 9 billion PBMCs per donor. The investigation overall reported the following: Sampling was restricted to blood, and TCR repertoires in tissue are likely to differ from TCR repertoires in blood. Pairwise subsampling indicated that sequencing depth was expected to affect the degree of clonotype sharing among donors. The small number of donors limited the genetic and exposure-history diversity represented.

TCR CDR3 regions were amplified from genomic DNA by multiplex PCR using the deep immunoSEQ assay. Extracted genomic DNA from each cell subset was distributed evenly across all wells of several immunoSEQ 96-well plates, and each plate was treated as a replicate. Each replicate PCR for unsorted PBMC received 300 to 350 ng genomic DNA, equal to about 30,000 T cell genomes. Ten immunoSEQ deep assay plates were used to sequence the unsorted PBMC genomic DNA. Purified libraries were measured with a Qubit 3.0 fluorometer, size-checked on a Bioanalyzer 2100, and measured again with the KAPA Library Quantification kit. Every immunoSEQ 96-well plate was sequenced on a dedicated single-read 150-cycle Illumina NextSeq 550 flow cell. Per the authors' processing: Because only junctional sequences without quality scores were contained in the immunoSEQ output, filtering matching that applied to full-length reads could not be performed. To assign V/J genes and CDR3, sequences were annotated against IMGT germline references using PyIR, a Python wrapper for IgBLAST v1.9. Reads were removed for weak V/J assignments (E-value above 1e-6), missing CDR3, stop codons, out-of-frame junctions, or ambiguous translated residues. V3J clonotypes were defined by identical inferred V gene, J gene, and CDR3 amino acid sequence. To compute the percentage overlap between repertoires, the number of shared unique clonotypes was divided by the size of the smaller repertoire. RTK rarefaction, the Chao1 estimator, and Recon v2.1 estimates of unobserved clonotypes were used to assess repertoire richness. In TCRdb, the immuneACCESS table is reduced to in-frame sequences with V and J assigned. These tables do not hold every clone; where another copy was compared, an unresolved V gene accounts for under half, and the others remain unexplained. V and J calls and clone size are those listed in that table; D and trimming were worked out from the DNA. This sample gives fewer than 600,000 clones in total; roughly 78% of them show up just once. The ten largest make up 10% to 15% of the sample.

Healthy HIV-negative adults with no recently reported acute infections or vaccinations were included as donors. Only Caucasian adults living in Nashville, Tennessee, USA were represented among the donors. For unsorted samples, around 85 million PBMCs were counted, and genomic DNA was extracted using the QIAamp DNA Blood Mini kit. Blood was collected by leukapheresis, and PBMCs were isolated by Ficoll-Histopaque density gradient centrifugation and then cryopreserved in liquid nitrogen vapor phase. Note on this clone: Its cognate antigen has yet to be identified. Per-base qualities were not stored, and no clone one base away is much larger.

This receptor was obtained from a woman in her thirties or forties in good health. Some clones in this sample may be carry-over from other donors' samples. Sequencing was done on a sample of PBMCs.

For the CDR3, the sequence is CASSSGQGMNTEAFF. The nucleotide sequence reads as follows: TGTGCCAGCAGTTCCGGACAGGGAATGAACACTGAAGCTTTCTTT. The chain joins TRBV6-6 to TRBJ1-1; TRBD1 agrees with 8 junctional bases. Ends trimmed: V by 4 bases, J by 0 bases; bases unmatched to a gene: 4. The CDR3 runs 15 amino acids, cysteine and phenylalanine included. Only CDR3 DNA is held: 45 bases, read in frame from base 1. Per the germline V gene (reference sequence), MNHNY is the CDR1 and SVGAGI is the CDR2.